Listed below are T cell receptor beta chains from one sample, sequenced in a study of T cell responses to AZD1222 COVID-19 vaccine. TCRdb's copy holds only in-frame clones and misses some; the assay was immunoSEQ multiplex PCR. Among 90,000 to 120,000 clones listed, 90% to 95% were seen once. Sequences were derived from peripheral blood, sampled on day 0 of AZD1222 vaccination. These receptors all come from an adult in good health. Each CDR3 is given with its conserved first and last residue. The D gene is left open where the match is weak. Not every row has a clone size; where given, it reads once, few, many or a size class.

j_call: TRBJ1-1; clone_size: NA; v_call: TRBV19; d_call: NA; cdr3_nt: TGTGCCAGTAGTATAGGGAACACTGAAGCTTTCTTT; cdr3_aa: CASSIGNTEAFF
j_call: TRBJ1-2; clone_size: few; v_call: TRBV11-3; d_call: NA; cdr3_nt: TGTGCCAGCAGCGCGGACGGAGTAGGCTACACCTTC; cdr3_aa: CASSADGVGYTF
j_call: TRBJ1-6; clone_size: NA; v_call: TRBV4-1; d_call: NA; cdr3_nt: TGCGCCAGCAGCCAAGAAACAGGGTCTTACTATAATTCACCCCTCCACTTT; cdr3_aa: CASSQETGSYYNSPLHF
j_call: TRBJ1-1; clone_size: NA; v_call: TRBV28; d_call: NA; cdr3_nt: TGTGCCAGCAGGAGGGCGTTGAACACTGAAGCTTTCTTT; cdr3_aa: CASRRALNTEAFF
j_call: TRBJ1-4; clone_size: NA; v_call: TRBV12-5; d_call: TRBD1; cdr3_nt: TGTGCTAGTGGTTTGGGTACGGCAGGGACAGGGGGTGAAAAACTGTTTTTT; cdr3_aa: CASGLGTAGTGGEKLFF
j_call: TRBJ1-4; clone_size: NA; v_call: TRBV5-1; d_call: TRBD1; cdr3_nt: TGCGCCAGCAGCGGGGCCGGGACAGGTGATGAAAAACTGTTTTTT; cdr3_aa: CASSGAGTGDEKLFF
j_call: TRBJ2-3; clone_size: NA; v_call: TRBV6-2/TRBV6-3; d_call: NA; cdr3_nt: TGTGCCAGCAGTTGGATGGGGGCTGACACAGATACGCAGTATTTT; cdr3_aa: CASSWMGADTDTQYF
j_call: TRBJ1-4; clone_size: NA; v_call: TRBV6-5; d_call: NA; cdr3_nt: TGTGCCAGCAGTCCAGGTGGTTGGGATAATGAAAAACTGTTTTTT; cdr3_aa: CASSPGGWDNEKLFF
j_call: TRBJ1-1; clone_size: NA; v_call: TRBV18; d_call: NA; cdr3_nt: TGTGCCAGCTCACCACCGACAGACTTGAACACTGAAGCTTTCTTT; cdr3_aa: CASSPPTDLNTEAFF
j_call: TRBJ1-2; clone_size: NA; v_call: TRBV6-5; d_call: TRBD1; cdr3_nt: TGTGCCAGCAGTTCCGTCGGACAGGGTCACGGCGGCTACACCTTC; cdr3_aa: CASSSVGQGHGGYTF
j_call: TRBJ2-7; clone_size: NA; v_call: TRBV7-3; d_call: TRBD2; cdr3_nt: TGTGCCAGCAGCTTTGGACTAGCGGGAGACGAGCAGTACTTC; cdr3_aa: CASSFGLAGDEQYF
j_call: TRBJ2-1; clone_size: NA; v_call: TRBV12-5; d_call: TRBD2; cdr3_nt: TGTGCTAGTGGATTCGTACTAGCGGGGTCCTACAATGAGCAGTTCTTC; cdr3_aa: CASGFVLAGSYNEQFF
j_call: TRBJ2-6; clone_size: NA; v_call: TRBV11-2; d_call: NA; cdr3_nt: TGTGCCAGCAGCTCAAACCGGGCCTCTGGGGCCAACGTCCTGACTTTC; cdr3_aa: CASSSNRASGANVLTF
j_call: TRBJ2-2; clone_size: NA; v_call: TRBV27; d_call: TRBD2; cdr3_nt: TGTGCCAGCAGTGCGGGACTAGCGGGGGCTTACACCGGGGAGCTGTTTTTT; cdr3_aa: CASSAGLAGAYTGELFF
j_call: TRBJ2-3; clone_size: NA; v_call: TRBV7-9; d_call: NA; cdr3_nt: TGTGCCAGCAGCGTCGGACCGTCCACAGATACGCAGTATTTT; cdr3_aa: CASSVGPSTDTQYF
j_call: TRBJ2-7; clone_size: NA; v_call: TRBV6-2/TRBV6-3; d_call: NA; cdr3_nt: TGTGCCAGCAGTGACAGGTACTCCTACGAGCAGTACTTC; cdr3_aa: CASSDRYSYEQYF
j_call: TRBJ2-3; clone_size: NA; v_call: TRBV5-1; d_call: NA; cdr3_nt: TGCGCCAGCAGCTTGGAGGCAGGCCTACTGCAGTATTTT; cdr3_aa: CASSLEAGLLQYF
j_call: TRBJ2-5; clone_size: NA; v_call: TRBV2; d_call: NA; cdr3_nt: TGTGCCAGCAGTCCTGGGGGGGAGACCCAGTACTTC; cdr3_aa: CASSPGGETQYF
j_call: TRBJ1-3; clone_size: NA; v_call: TRBV6-5; d_call: NA; cdr3_nt: TGTGCCAGCAGTCCCGGGGTTGGAAACACCATATATTTT; cdr3_aa: CASSPGVGNTIYF
j_call: TRBJ2-2; clone_size: NA; v_call: TRBV5-1; d_call: TRBD2; cdr3_nt: TGCGCCAGCAGTAGGACTAGCGGTCTGAACACCGGGGAGCTGTTTTTT; cdr3_aa: CASSRTSGLNTGELFF
j_call: TRBJ1-1; clone_size: NA; v_call: TRBV19; d_call: NA; cdr3_nt: TGTGCCAGTAGTATCATCTGGGGGAACACTGAAGCTTTCTTT; cdr3_aa: CASSIIWGNTEAFF
j_call: TRBJ1-1; clone_size: NA; v_call: TRBV11-3; d_call: NA; cdr3_nt: TGTGCCAGCAGCTTAGGGCGGGGGGCCCCCGACGAAGCTTTCTTT; cdr3_aa: CASSLGRGAPDEAFF
j_call: TRBJ2-7; clone_size: once; v_call: TRBV11-3; d_call: NA; cdr3_nt: TGTGCCAGCAGCTCCGGACGGCCCTACTACGAGCAGTACTTC; cdr3_aa: CASSSGRPYYEQYF
j_call: TRBJ2-1; clone_size: NA; v_call: TRBV7-2; d_call: NA; cdr3_nt: TGTGCCACGCAAGGACACCTTACGAATGAGCAGTTCTTC; cdr3_aa: CATQGHLTNEQFF
j_call: TRBJ1-1; clone_size: once; v_call: TRBV5-1; d_call: NA; cdr3_nt: TGCGCCAGCAGCCTTCCGGGAACTGAAGCTTTCTTT; cdr3_aa: CASSLPGTEAFF
j_call: TRBJ1-2; clone_size: NA; v_call: TRBV7-9; d_call: NA; cdr3_nt: TGTGCCAGCAGCTTAGGAGGCTTAGCTAACTATGGCTACACCTTC; cdr3_aa: CASSLGGLANYGYTF
j_call: TRBJ1-6; clone_size: once; v_call: TRBV6-2/TRBV6-3; d_call: NA; cdr3_nt: TGTGCCAGCAGTTACCGTATAGGCAATTCACCCCTCCACTTT; cdr3_aa: CASSYRIGNSPLHF
j_call: TRBJ1-2; clone_size: NA; v_call: TRBV29-1; d_call: NA; cdr3_nt: TGCAGCGTTGGGCTGGGTCGGGGCTACACCTTC; cdr3_aa: CSVGLGRGYTF
j_call: TRBJ2-3; clone_size: NA; v_call: TRBV6-2/TRBV6-3; d_call: NA; cdr3_nt: TGTGCCAGCAGTTACTGGGGGGCGGCAGATACGCAGTATTTT; cdr3_aa: CASSYWGAADTQYF
j_call: TRBJ2-7; clone_size: NA; v_call: TRBV9; d_call: TRBD1; cdr3_nt: TGTGCCAGCAGCGCAGGACAGGCCTACGAGCAGTACTTC; cdr3_aa: CASSAGQAYEQYF
j_call: TRBJ1-1; clone_size: NA; v_call: TRBV29-1; d_call: TRBD1; cdr3_nt: TGCAGCGTAGCACAGGGGGCTGTCGAGGCTTTCTTT; cdr3_aa: CSVAQGAVEAFF
j_call: TRBJ1-2; clone_size: once; v_call: TRBV2; d_call: NA; cdr3_nt: TGTGCCAGCAGTGAACGGGGGAGCGGCTACACCTTC; cdr3_aa: CASSERGSGYTF
j_call: TRBJ1-3; clone_size: NA; v_call: TRBV3-1/TRBV3-2; d_call: NA; cdr3_nt: TGTGCCACCGCCGGGACCGCTGACTCTGGAAACACCATATATTTT; cdr3_aa: CATAGTADSGNTIYF
j_call: TRBJ2-7; clone_size: NA; v_call: TRBV7-8; d_call: TRBD1; cdr3_nt: TGTGCCAGCAGCTCGCGGACAGGGGGAATGAGAGAGCAGTACTTC; cdr3_aa: CASSSRTGGMREQYF
j_call: TRBJ2-4; clone_size: NA; v_call: TRBV5-5; d_call: NA; cdr3_nt: TGTGCCAGCAGCTTGGGCAGGCCGGACAGAAGGCGCGGGGAAAACATTCAGTACTTC; cdr3_aa: CASSLGRPDRRRGENIQYF
j_call: TRBJ1-2; clone_size: NA; v_call: TRBV2; d_call: NA; cdr3_nt: TGTGCCAGCAGGACGGGGAGCTATGGCTACACCTTC; cdr3_aa: CASRTGSYGYTF
j_call: TRBJ1-5; clone_size: once; v_call: TRBV7-9; d_call: TRBD1; cdr3_nt: TGTGCCAGCAGTTGGGGACAGCTAAATCAGCCCCAGCATTTT; cdr3_aa: CASSWGQLNQPQHF
j_call: TRBJ2-3; clone_size: NA; v_call: TRBV19; d_call: NA; cdr3_nt: TGTGCCAGTAGTATCACTGTATCAGGGACGCAGTATTTT; cdr3_aa: CASSITVSGTQYF
j_call: TRBJ2-1; clone_size: NA; v_call: TRBV7-2; d_call: NA; cdr3_nt: TGTGCCAGCAGCTTGGCCCCCTCAGTATCGGATGCTGAGCAGTTCTTC; cdr3_aa: CASSLAPSVSDAEQFF
j_call: TRBJ1-1; clone_size: NA; v_call: TRBV28; d_call: NA; cdr3_nt: TGTGCCAGCAGTTTAGGGTCGCCCTACACTGAAGCTTTCTTT; cdr3_aa: CASSLGSPYTEAFF
j_call: TRBJ1-2; clone_size: NA; v_call: TRBV7-9; d_call: NA; cdr3_nt: TGTGCCAGCAGCTTGGACGGCTATGGCTACACCTTC; cdr3_aa: CASSLDGYGYTF
j_call: TRBJ1-2; clone_size: NA; v_call: TRBV19; d_call: TRBD1; cdr3_nt: TGTGCCAGTAGTATGGGGACAGGGGGCATTGGTGGCTACACCTTC; cdr3_aa: CASSMGTGGIGGYTF
j_call: TRBJ1-1; clone_size: few; v_call: TRBV7-3; d_call: NA; cdr3_nt: TGTGCCAGCAGCTTAAAGGGATTAAGGGGGTTAGGAACGAACACTGAAGCTTTCTTT; cdr3_aa: CASSLKGLRGLGTNTEAFF